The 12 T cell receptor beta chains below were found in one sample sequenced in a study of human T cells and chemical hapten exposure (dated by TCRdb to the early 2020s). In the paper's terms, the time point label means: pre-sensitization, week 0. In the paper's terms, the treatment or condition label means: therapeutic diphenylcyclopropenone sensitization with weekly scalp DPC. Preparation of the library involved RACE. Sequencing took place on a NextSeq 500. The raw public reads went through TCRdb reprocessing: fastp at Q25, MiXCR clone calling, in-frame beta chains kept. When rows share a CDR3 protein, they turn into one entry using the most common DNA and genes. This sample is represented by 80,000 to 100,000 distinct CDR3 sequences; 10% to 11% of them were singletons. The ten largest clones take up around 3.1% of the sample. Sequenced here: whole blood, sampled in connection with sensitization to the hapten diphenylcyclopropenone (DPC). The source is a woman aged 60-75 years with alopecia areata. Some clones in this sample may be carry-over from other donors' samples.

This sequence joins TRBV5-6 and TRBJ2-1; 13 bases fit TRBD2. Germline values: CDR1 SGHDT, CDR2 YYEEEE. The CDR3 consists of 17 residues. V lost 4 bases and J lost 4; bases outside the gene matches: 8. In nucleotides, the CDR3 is TGTGCCAGCAGCCTTTGGACTAGCGGGAGAGGATACAATGAGCAGTTCTTC. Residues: CASSLWTSGRGYNEQFF.

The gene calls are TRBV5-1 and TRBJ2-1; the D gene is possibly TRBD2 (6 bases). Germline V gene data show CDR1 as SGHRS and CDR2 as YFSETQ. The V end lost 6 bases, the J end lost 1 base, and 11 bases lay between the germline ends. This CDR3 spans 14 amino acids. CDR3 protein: CASIARGSYNEQFF. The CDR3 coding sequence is TGCGCCAGCATTGCCCGGGGGTCCTACAATGAGCAGTTCTTC.

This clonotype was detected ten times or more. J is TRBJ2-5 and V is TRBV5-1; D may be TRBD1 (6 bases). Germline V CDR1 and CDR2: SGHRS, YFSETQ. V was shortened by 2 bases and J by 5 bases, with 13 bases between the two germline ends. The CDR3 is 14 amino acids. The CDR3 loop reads CASSFQGILETQYF. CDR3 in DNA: TGCGCCAGCAGCTTCCAGGGGATCTTGGAGACCCAGTACTTC.

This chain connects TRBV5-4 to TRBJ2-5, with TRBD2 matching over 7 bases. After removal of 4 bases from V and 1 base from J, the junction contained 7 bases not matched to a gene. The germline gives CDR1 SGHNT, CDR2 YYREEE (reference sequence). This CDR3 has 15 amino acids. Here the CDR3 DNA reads TGTGCCAGCAGCCCTAGCGGTAATCGCCAAGAGACCCAGTACTTC. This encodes CASSPSGNRQETQYF.

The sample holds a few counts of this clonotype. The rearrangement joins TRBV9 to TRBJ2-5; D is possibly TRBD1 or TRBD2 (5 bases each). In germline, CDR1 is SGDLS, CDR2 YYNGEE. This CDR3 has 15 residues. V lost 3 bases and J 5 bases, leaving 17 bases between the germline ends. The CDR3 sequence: CASSEGPGRGETQYF. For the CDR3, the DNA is TGTGCCAGCAGCGAGGGACCGGGGAGAGGGGAGACCCAGTACTTC.

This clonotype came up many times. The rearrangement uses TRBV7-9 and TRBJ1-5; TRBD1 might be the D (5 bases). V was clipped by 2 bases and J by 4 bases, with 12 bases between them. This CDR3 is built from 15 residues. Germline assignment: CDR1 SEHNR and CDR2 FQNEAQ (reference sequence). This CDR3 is CASSLHGEGNQPQHF. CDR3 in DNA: TGTGCCAGCAGCTTACACGGGGAGGGGAATCAGCCCCAGCATTTT.

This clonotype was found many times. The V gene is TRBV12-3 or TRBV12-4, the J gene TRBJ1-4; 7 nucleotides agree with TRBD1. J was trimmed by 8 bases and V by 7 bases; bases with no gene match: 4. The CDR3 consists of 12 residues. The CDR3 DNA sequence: TGTGCCAGCACACGAGGGGGCGAAAAACTGTTTTTT. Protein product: CASTRGGEKLFF.

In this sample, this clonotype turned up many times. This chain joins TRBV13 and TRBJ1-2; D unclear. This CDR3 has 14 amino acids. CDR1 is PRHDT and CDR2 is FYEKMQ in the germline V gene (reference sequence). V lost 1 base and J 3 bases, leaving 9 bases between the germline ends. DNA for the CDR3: TGTGCCAGCAGCTTAGTAGGAGATTACTATGGCTACACCTTC. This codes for CASSLVGDYYGYTF. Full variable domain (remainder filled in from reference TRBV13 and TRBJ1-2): AAGVIQSPRHLIKEKRETATLKCYPIPRHDTVYWYQQGPGQDPQFLISFYEKMQSDKGSIPDRFSAQQFSDYHSELNMSSLELGDSALYFCASSLVGDYYGYTFGSGTRLTVV.

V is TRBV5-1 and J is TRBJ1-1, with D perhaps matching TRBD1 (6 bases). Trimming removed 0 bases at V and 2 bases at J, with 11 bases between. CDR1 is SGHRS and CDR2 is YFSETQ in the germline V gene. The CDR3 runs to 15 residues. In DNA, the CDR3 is TGCGCCAGCAGCTTGGAGGGCAGGGGTAACACTGAAGCTTTCTTT. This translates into CASSLEGRGNTEAFF.

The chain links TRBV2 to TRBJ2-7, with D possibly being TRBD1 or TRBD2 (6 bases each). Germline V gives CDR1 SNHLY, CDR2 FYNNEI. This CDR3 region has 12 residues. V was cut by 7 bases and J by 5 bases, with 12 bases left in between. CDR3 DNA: TGTGCCAGCACCGAGGGGGGCCACGAGCAGTACTTC. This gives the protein CASTEGGHEQYF.

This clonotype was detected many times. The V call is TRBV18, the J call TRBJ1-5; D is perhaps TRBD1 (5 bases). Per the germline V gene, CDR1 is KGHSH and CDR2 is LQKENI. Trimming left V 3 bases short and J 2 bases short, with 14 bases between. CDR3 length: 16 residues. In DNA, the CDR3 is TGTGCCAGCTCACCCGGAGTGCAGGGTGGCAATCAGCCCCAGCATTTT. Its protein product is CASSPGVQGGNQPQHF.

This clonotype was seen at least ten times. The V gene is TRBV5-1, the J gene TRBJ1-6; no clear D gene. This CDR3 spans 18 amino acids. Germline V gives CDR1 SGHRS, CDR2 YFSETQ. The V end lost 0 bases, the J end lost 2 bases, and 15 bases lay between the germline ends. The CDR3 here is CASSLVGSRGPYNSPLHF. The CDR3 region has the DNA TGCGCCAGCAGCTTGGTCGGTTCGCGAGGGCCCTATAATTCACCCCTCCACTTT.